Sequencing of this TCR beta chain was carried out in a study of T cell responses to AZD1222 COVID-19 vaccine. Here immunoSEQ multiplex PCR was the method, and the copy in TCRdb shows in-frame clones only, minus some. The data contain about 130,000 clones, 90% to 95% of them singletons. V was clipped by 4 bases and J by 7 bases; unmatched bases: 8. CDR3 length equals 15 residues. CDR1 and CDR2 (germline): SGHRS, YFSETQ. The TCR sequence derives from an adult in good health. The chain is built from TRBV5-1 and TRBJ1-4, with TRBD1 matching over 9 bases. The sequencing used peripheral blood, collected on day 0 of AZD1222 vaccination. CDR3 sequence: CASSRQTGGGEKLFF. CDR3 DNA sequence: TGCGCCAGCAGCCGACAAACAGGGGGCGGTGAAAAACTGTTTTTT.